This TCR beta chain is from a study of molecular identifiers for immune sequencing clone quantification. The CDR3 runs 14 residues. Per the germline V gene, CDR1 is DFQATT and CDR2 is SNEGSKA (reference sequence). The germline V and J ends were trimmed by 0 bases and 2 bases, with 11 bases remaining between them. It was from around 20,000 to 1,000,000 sorted cells, with 10%, 30% or 50% RNA, that naive CD8 libraries came. Bulk libraries came from a prior protocol with listed TCR primers. TCRdb recomputed calls from the PCR reads with MiXCR, one row per CDR3 protein. The sample lists around 480,000 distinct CDR3 sequences; 20% to 25% were seen once. Of note for this clonotype: No antigen is known for it.

Study observations and caveats: About a million naive cells reportedly did not prevent detection of spiked Jurkat TCR RNA from one cell. Clonotypes surpassing 20 RNA copies contained over 98% of effector molecules, versus under 1% in naive cells.

The sequence was collected from a human donor in good health. Some libraries in this study had Jurkat cell RNA spiked in. The sequenced sample consisted of naive CD8+ T cells from blood, with Jurkat cell RNA spiked in. The subset: FACS-sorted CD8+CD4-CCR7+CD45RA+ naive T cells. The gene calls are TRBV20-1 and TRBJ2-7, with D possibly TRBD1 on 6 matching bases. CDR3 nucleotide sequence: TGCAGTGCTAGAGATTCCTACAGGGCCTACGAGCAGTACTTC. This gives the protein CSARDSYRAYEQYF.